This is a list of T cell receptor beta chains from one sample in a study of graft-versus-host responses after intestinal transplantation. These TCRs' antigens remain unknown. The protocol was immunoSEQ multiplex PCR, while the TCRdb copy is restricted to in-frame clones and leaves out a portion. The sample has 35,000 to 50,000 clones, about 94% seen once; the top ten hold under 25%. Sequenced material: unstimulated CD8+ T cells sorted from spleen or lymph node cells, taken before transplant. These receptors originate from a human donor who was the organ donor for an intestinal transplant. CDR3s include the opening cysteine and the closing phenylalanine or tryptophan. D genes are given only for firm matches. Not every row has a clone size; where given, it reads once, few, many or a size class.

v_gene	d_gene	abundance	j_gene	CDR3aa	CDR3nt
TRBV5-4	.	.	TRBJ2-7	CASSFLGSSYEQYF	TGTGCCAGCAGCTTTCTCGGGAGCTCCTACGAGCAGTACTTC
TRBV7-9	TRBD2	.	TRBJ2-1	CASSLVSSGRSEQFF	TGTGCCAGCAGCTTAGTTTCTAGCGGGAGGAGTGAGCAGTTCTTC
TRBV11-1	.	.	TRBJ2-5	CASSLGTDLYQETQYF	TGTGCCAGCAGCTTAGGCACAGACTTGTACCAAGAGACCCAGTACTTC
TRBV6-1	.	.	TRBJ2-7	CASSDPGGYSYEQYF	TGTGCCAGCAGTGACCCAGGCGGGTACTCCTACGAGCAGTACTTC
TRBV4-2	.	.	TRBJ2-3	CASSQEAAYRTDTQYF	TGTGCCAGCAGCCAAGAGGCGGCCTACCGCACAGATACGCAGTATTTT
TRBV27	TRBD1	.	TRBJ1-1	CASLQAGGPNTEAFF	TGTGCCAGCCTTCAGGCAGGGGGTCCTAACACTGAAGCTTTCTTT
TRBV9	TRBD1	once	TRBJ1-1	CASSVGQGGYTEAFF	TGTGCCAGCAGCGTAGGACAGGGAGGGTACACTGAAGCTTTCTTT
TRBV7-6	TRBD2	.	TRBJ2-1	CASSLEGRRELFNEQFF	TGTGCCAGCAGCTTAGAAGGGCGGCGGGAGCTTTTCAATGAGCAGTTCTTC
TRBV6-1	TRBD2	.	TRBJ2-2	CASSDPYSGSWNGELFF	TGTGCCAGCAGTGACCCCTATAGCGGGAGTTGGAACGGGGAGCTGTTTTTT
TRBV4-3	TRBD2	.	TRBJ2-1	CASSPGLAYNEQFF	TGCGCCAGCAGCCCGGGACTAGCGTACAATGAGCAGTTCTTC
TRBV6-6	TRBD2	.	TRBJ2-1	CASSSGTSGNNEQFF	TGTGCCAGCAGTTCCGGGACTAGCGGGAACAATGAGCAGTTCTTC
TRBV27	TRBD1	.	TRBJ2-3	CASSDATGSTDTQYF	TGTGCCAGCAGTGATGCGACAGGGAGCACAGATACGCAGTATTTT
TRBV5-6	TRBD2	.	TRBJ2-3	CASSLMTSGGTDTQYF	TGTGCCAGCAGCTTGATGACTAGCGGGGGCACAGATACGCAGTATTTT
TRBV28	.	.	TRBJ2-5	CASSDSSGRLGQETQYF	TGTGCCAGCAGTGACAGCTCAGGGAGGCTCGGCCAAGAGACCCAGTACTTC
TRBV4-3	TRBD2	once	TRBJ2-3	CASSPGTSRTDTQYF	TGCGCCAGCAGCCCAGGGACTAGTCGCACAGATACGCAGTATTTT
TRBV7-2	.	.	TRBJ2-2	CAGSLALGELFF	TGTGCCGGCAGCTTAGCGCTCGGGGAGCTGTTTTTT
TRBV9	TRBD1	.	TRBJ1-2	CASSVGQGPNYGYTF	TGTGCCAGCAGCGTCGGACAGGGGCCTAACTATGGCTACACCTTC
TRBV25-1	.	.	TRBJ2-7	CASSERPTVSYEQYF	TGTGCCAGCAGTGAAAGACCCACAGTTTCCTACGAGCAGTACTTC
TRBV27	.	.	TRBJ1-5	CASSLQGDSNQPQHF	TGTGCCAGCAGTTTACAAGGGGATAGCAATCAGCCCCAGCATTTT
TRBV7-2	.	.	TRBJ1-5	CASSSTTRHNQPQHF	TGTGCCAGCAGCTCGACAACTAGACACAATCAGCCCCAGCATTTT
TRBV10-1	.	once	TRBJ2-7	CASSPGRDSYEQYF	TGCGCCAGCAGTCCCGGCCGCGATTCCTACGAGCAGTACTTC
TRBV5-5	.	.	TRBJ2-7	CASSLVETWEQYF	TGTGCCAGCAGCTTGGTGGAAACCTGGGAGCAGTACTTC
TRBV10-3	.	.	TRBJ1-2	CAISNQAGADVYGYTF	TGTGCCATCAGCAACCAGGCGGGGGCGGATGTCTATGGCTACACCTTC
TRBV27	.	.	TRBJ2-1	CASSFQGSAQFF	TGTGCCAGCAGTTTTCAGGGCTCCGCGCAGTTCTTC
TRBV7-9	.	.	TRBJ2-1	CASSLIGWVTGPPLNEQFF	TGTGCCAGCAGCTTAATCGGTTGGGTCACGGGACCCCCTCTAAATGAGCAGTTCTTC
TRBV9	.	medium-sized	TRBJ2-5	CASSARPLETQYF	TGTGCCAGCAGCGCGAGACCACTTGAGACCCAGTACTTC
TRBV7-3	.	.	TRBJ2-2	CASSLNGQYGSATGELFF	TGTGCCAGCAGCTTAAACGGACAGTATGGTTCTGCGACCGGGGAGCTGTTTTTT
TRBV7-6	.	.	TRBJ2-5	CASSLDPRNHQETQYF	TGTGCCAGCAGCCTAGACCCTAGAAACCACCAAGAGACCCAGTACTTC
TRBV4-1	TRBD2	.	TRBJ2-2	CASSQQGLAGAGELFF	TGCGCCAGCAGCCAACAGGGACTAGCGGGAGCCGGGGAGCTGTTTTTT
TRBV7-9	TRBD1	.	TRBJ1-3	CASSLEGGTGNTIYF	TGTGCCAGCAGCTTAGAAGGGGGCACTGGAAACACCATATATTTT
TRBV7-8	TRBD1	.	TRBJ2-3	CASSLRTGVRSDTQYF	TGTGCCAGCAGCCTACGGACAGGAGTGAGGTCGGATACGCAGTATTTT
TRBV4-2	TRBD2	.	TRBJ2-1	CASSQDLGLAGLSYNEQFF	TGTGCCAGCAGCCAAGATTTAGGACTAGCGGGGCTCTCCTACAATGAGCAGTTCTTC
TRBV1	.	.	TRBJ1-5	CTSSQEGSFYSNQPQHF	TGCACCAGCAGCCAAGAGGGCAGCTTCTATAGCAATCAGCCCCAGCATTTT
TRBV5-1	.	.	TRBJ2-3	CASSLAGGTDTQYF	TGCGCCAGCAGCTTGGCGGGAGGCACAGATACGCAGTATTTT
TRBV28	.	.	TRBJ2-3	CASAPSLSDTQYF	TGTGCCAGCGCCCCGTCACTGTCAGATACGCAGTATTTT
TRBV7-8	TRBD1	.	TRBJ1-5	CASSEPGGSNQPQHF	TGTGCCAGCAGCGAACCAGGGGGAAGCAATCAGCCCCAGCATTTT
TRBV28	TRBD2	.	TRBJ2-5	CASSLTSGRMRETQYF	TGTGCCAGCAGTTTAACTAGCGGGAGGATGCGAGAGACCCAGTACTTC
TRBV4-1	.	.	TRBJ1-1	CASSQIAGTENTEAFF	TGCGCCAGCAGCCAGATCGCAGGGACCGAGAACACTGAAGCTTTCTTT
TRBV7-8	.	few	TRBJ1-1	CASSLLEGVAEAFF	TGTGCCAGCAGCTTATTGGAGGGGGTCGCTGAAGCTTTCTTT
TRBV27	TRBD1	.	TRBJ2-4	CASRGSGTVYSENIQYF	TGTGCCAGCAGGGGCTCCGGGACAGTTTACTCTGAAAACATTCAGTACTTC
TRBV7-6	TRBD1	once	TRBJ1-3	CASSLETGKGGNTIYF	TGTGCCAGCAGCTTAGAGACAGGGAAGGGAGGAAACACCATATATTTT
TRBV2	TRBD2	.	TRBJ2-7	CASSQAGVGYEQYF	TGTGCCAGCAGCCAAGCGGGAGTGGGCTACGAGCAGTACTTC
TRBV25-1	.	.	TRBJ1-1	CASSEYSTEAFF	TGTGCCAGCAGTGAATACAGCACTGAAGCTTTCTTT
TRBV28	.	.	TRBJ2-5	CASSLLGAQETQYF	TGTGCCAGCAGTTTATTGGGGGCGCAAGAGACCCAGTACTTC
TRBV6-6	TRBD2	.	TRBJ2-7	CASSLGGGRPYEQYF	TGTGCCAGCAGTTTGGGGGGAGGGAGACCCTACGAGCAGTACTTC
TRBV1	.	once	TRBJ2-7	CTSSRSLAVPLNEQYF	TGCACCAGCAGCCGGTCGCTAGCGGTCCCTTTGAACGAGCAGTACTTC
TRBV29-1	TRBD2	.	TRBJ2-1	CSVEPPREGYNNEQFF	TGCAGCGTTGAACCCCCGCGGGAGGGCTACAACAATGAGCAGTTCTTC
TRBV7-9	TRBD1	.	TRBJ2-7	CASSLGSGQGGYEQYF	TGTGCCAGCAGCCTGGGGTCCGGACAGGGCGGATACGAGCAGTACTTC
TRBV5-4	TRBD2	.	TRBJ2-1	CASSLAWGGNEQFF	TGTGCCAGCAGCTTGGCCTGGGGGGGAAATGAGCAGTTCTTC